These 23 T cell receptor beta chains were all obtained from the same sample, sequenced in a study of blood T cell repertoires in COVID-19. Clones were sequenced by immunoSEQ multiplex PCR, and TCRdb holds only the in-frame ones, with some missing. The top ten clones hold about 4.9% of a sample with more than 55,000 clones, 88% of them seen once. The material sequenced was peripheral blood. The receptors shown here come from a man between 60 and 70 years old with acute or convalescent COVID-19.

The chain uses TRBV11-2 and TRBJ2-7, with 7 bases lining up with TRBD2. CDR1 is SGHAT, CDR2 FQNNGV, per germline. V gave up 1 base and J gave up 5 bases; unmatched junction bases: 14. CDR3 size: 17 residues. The CDR3 is CASSLGVIAGRVDEQYF. The CDR3, as DNA: TGTGCCAGCAGCTTAGGTGTTATTGCGGGGAGGGTTGACGAGCAGTACTTC.

A single count supports this clone. The chain combines TRBV18 with TRBJ2-7; TRBD1 aligns across 7 bases. CDR1 is KGHSH, CDR2 LQKENI, per germline. This CDR3 has 14 residues. V gave up 3 bases and J gave up 7 bases; unmatched junction bases: 9. This chain's CDR3 is CASSPLQGSWEQYF. The CDR3 DNA reads as TGTGCCAGCTCACCGCTACAGGGGAGTTGGGAGCAGTACTTC.

The chain employs TRBV7-6 and TRBJ2-2; D unresolved. Germline V lookup: CDR1 SGHVS, CDR2 FNYEAQ. V was shortened by 5 bases and J by 1 base, with 5 bases between the two germline ends. The CDR3 runs to 13 residues. The CDR3 sequence is CASSPQNTGELFF. The CDR3 DNA sequence: TGTGCCAGCAGCCCCCAGAACACCGGGGAGCTGTTTTTT.

This rearrangement joins TRBV7-9 to TRBJ1-1; 8 nucleotides line up with TRBD1. The J segment lost 1 base and the V segment lost 3 bases, leaving 4 bases of the junction unmatched. This CDR3 region has 15 residues. The germline CDR1 and CDR2 sequences are SEHNR and FQNEAQ (reference sequence). CDR3 DNA: TGTGCCAGCAGCTTGGGACAGGTGGGGAACACTGAAGCTTTCTTT. This codes for CASSLGQVGNTEAFF.

The V and J genes are TRBV24-1 and TRBJ1-4; TRBD1 is a possible D gene (5 bases). The V and J ends lost 3 bases and 8 bases respectively, with 12 bases between them. CDR1 and CDR2 (germline): KGHDR, SFDVKD. The CDR3 sequence is 14 residues long. CDR3 sequence (DNA): TGTGCCACCAGTGATGTGGACATAGGCGAAAAACTGTTTTTT. Protein product: CATSDVDIGEKLFF.

J is TRBJ1-4 and V is TRBV4-1, with 7 bases matching TRBD1. The V and J ends lost 2 bases and 1 base, in that order; junction bases with no gene match: 7. Germline V gene lookup returns CDR1 MGHRA and CDR2 YSYEKL. The CDR3 totals 17 residues. CDR3 nucleotide sequence: TGCGCCAGCAGCCAACCTGGACAGGCGCGAACTAATGAAAAACTGTTTTTT. It specifies CASSQPGQARTNEKLFF.

This rearrangement joins TRBV6-6 to TRBJ1-1; D gene ambiguous. Germline V CDR1 and CDR2: MNHNY, SVGAGI (reference sequence). This CDR3 region has 13 residues. The ends were cut back, 5 bases at V and 4 bases at J, with 11 bases in the middle. In DNA form, the CDR3 reads TGTGCCAGCAGTCAATCACGGTCCACTGAAGCTTTCTTT. Amino acids: CASSQSRSTEAFF.

The V gene is TRBV19, the J gene TRBJ2-4, with D perhaps matching TRBD2 (6 bases). This CDR3 has 16 residues. The germline gives CDR1 LNHDA, CDR2 SQIVND (reference sequence). Trimming pared 4 bases from V and 4 bases from J, leaving 17 bases between. CDR3 protein: CASSKMTSRFKNIQYF. The DNA of the CDR3 is TGTGCCAGTAGTAAAATGACTAGTCGCTTTAAAAACATTCAGTACTTC.

The chain combines TRBV6-5 with TRBJ1-2; 8 positions agree with TRBD1. The V segment lost 5 bases and the J segment 3 bases; nucleotides outside the gene matches: 8. The CDR3 is made up of 15 amino acids. Per the germline V gene, CDR1 is MNHEY and CDR2 is SVGAGI. The CDR3 region has the DNA TGTGCCAGCAGTCCCCGACAGGGGTCTTACTATGGCTACACCTTC. Protein sequence: CASSPRQGSYYGYTF.

V is TRBV25-1 and J is TRBJ2-7; D is possibly TRBD2 (6 bases). The V end was cut by 6 bases, the J end by 2 bases, with 14 bases between. The CDR3 contains 14 residues. Germline V lookup: CDR1 MGHDK, CDR2 SYGVNS. CDR3 sequence: CASSAAGSAYEQYF. CDR3 DNA sequence: TGTGCCAGCAGCGCAGCGGGTTCCGCCTACGAGCAGTACTTC.

J is TRBJ2-1 and V is TRBV3-1 (or the pseudogene TRBV3-2), with 8 bases aligning to TRBD2. Germline CDR1 and CDR2: LGHDT and YNNKEL (reference sequence). Trimming at V came to 2 bases and at J to 7 bases, leaving 4 bases not matched to a gene. CDR3 length equals 14 residues. The CDR3 DNA reads TGTGCCAGCAGCCAAAAAGGCGGGAGGAATGAGCAGTTCTTC. It codes for CASSQKGGRNEQFF.

The rearrangement uses TRBV18 and TRBJ1-2, with 10 positions matching TRBD1. The CDR3 loop spans 15 amino acids. Germline values: CDR1 KGHSH, CDR2 LQKENI. J was trimmed by 5 bases and V by 3 bases; bases with no gene match: 6. The CDR3 nucleotides read TGTGCCAGCTCACCCAGACAGGGGGCGCATTATGGCTACACCTTC. Translated: CASSPRQGAHYGYTF. The entire variable domain, with the rest obtained from reference TRBV18 and TRBJ1-2, is as follows: NAGVMQNPRHLVRRRGQEARLRCSPMKGHSHVYWYRQLPEEGLKFMVYLQKENIIDESGMPKERFSAEFPKEGPSILRIQQVVRGDSAAYFCASSPRQGAHYGYTFGSGTRLTVV.

The chain joins TRBV5-1 to TRBJ1-2; 10 bases are shared with TRBD1. V trimming: 3 bases; J trimming: 0 bases; junction bases outside the gene matches: 2. From germline, CDR1 is SGHRS and CDR2 YFSETQ. CDR3 length: 15 residues. The CDR3: CASSSTGGANYGYTF. The CDR3 DNA is TGCGCCAGCAGCTCGACAGGGGGCGCTAACTATGGCTACACCTTC.

V gene TRBV18 combines with J gene TRBJ2-7; D unresolved. Trimming stripped 2 bases from V and 0 bases from J, with 8 bases between. This CDR3 spans 14 amino acids. Germline loops: CDR1 KGHSH, CDR2 LQKENI. This CDR3 reads CASSPSPGSYEQYF. The CDR3 bases are TGTGCCAGCTCACCAAGCCCGGGCTCCTACGAGCAGTACTTC.

A few counts support this clone. This chain links TRBV7-9 with TRBJ1-2, with D perhaps matching TRBD1 (6 bases). Trimming cost V 5 bases and J 4 bases, with 14 bases left between them. Germline CDR1 is SEHNR and CDR2 is FQNEAQ (reference sequence). CDR3 size: 14 residues. The CDR3 DNA sequence: TGTGCCAGCAGCCTCGGACAGTCGGTCTATGGCTACACCTTC. Translating gives CASSLGQSVYGYTF.

This clone was recorded once. This sequence joins TRBV5-1 and TRBJ2-7, with 8 bases lining up with TRBD2. Germline V lookup: CDR1 SGHRS, CDR2 YFSETQ. Unmatched junction bases numbered 8, after V lost 5 bases and J lost 1 base. CDR3 size: 15 residues. CDR3 residues: CASRKGSGVSYEQYF. For the CDR3, the DNA is TGCGCCAGCAGAAAGGGTAGCGGGGTTTCCTACGAGCAGTACTTC.

The V and J genes are TRBV10-3 and TRBJ2-5, with 8 positions matching TRBD2. The junction had 3 bases not matched to a gene; V was cut back by 6 bases and J by 0 bases. CDR3 size: 14 residues. Germline V gene lookup returns CDR1 ENHRY and CDR2 SYGVKD. The CDR3 bases are TGTGCCATCAGAAAGGGACTAGACCAAGAGACCCAGTACTTC. It specifies CAIRKGLDQETQYF.

The V and J genes are TRBV5-1 and TRBJ2-5; 7 bases line up with TRBD2. The CDR3 runs to 15 residues. Looked up from germline, CDR1 is SGHRS and CDR2 is YFSETQ. V lost 0 bases and J lost 5; bases outside the gene matches: 7. The CDR3 nucleotides read TGCGCCAGCAGCTTGGCCGCGGGGGATCGGGAGACCCAGTACTTC. It specifies CASSLAAGDRETQYF.

CDR3: CASSPGGSSNQPQHF. The CDR3 DNA sequence: TGTGCCAGCAGCCCGGGGGGTAGTAGCAATCAGCCCCAGCATTTT. The V call is TRBV3-1 (or the pseudogene TRBV3-2), the J call TRBJ1-5; TRBD1 is a possible D gene (5 bases). Germline V CDR1 and CDR2: LGHDT, YNNKEL (reference sequence). Trimming removed 4 bases at V and 0 bases at J, with 10 bases between. This CDR3 is 15 amino acids long.

CDR3 loop: CASSLLGTSGAYEQYF. For the CDR3, the DNA is TGTGCCAGCAGTCTCTTGGGGACTAGCGGCGCCTACGAGCAGTACTTC. The V and J genes are TRBV27 and TRBJ2-7, with TRBD2 identical over 11 bases. Germline CDR1 reads MNHEY; CDR2 reads SMNVEV (reference sequence). The V gene end was trimmed by 5 bases and the J gene end by 2 bases; junction bases not matched to a gene: 8. The CDR3 runs to 16 residues.

The V gene is TRBV7-2, the J gene TRBJ2-2; D unresolved. Trimming stripped 3 bases from V and 4 bases from J, with 9 bases between. Germline V gene lookup returns CDR1 SGHTA and CDR2 FQGNSA. The CDR3 is 14 amino acids. CDR3 bases: TGTGCCAGCAGCTTGCGACTGAGCACCGGGGAGCTGTTTTTT. It yields the protein CASSLRLSTGELFF.

CDR3 residues: CASSPVGGDTGELFF. CDR3 DNA: TGTGCCAGCTCACCAGTCGGGGGGGACACCGGGGAGCTGTTTTTT. V and J are TRBV18 and TRBJ2-2, with TRBD2 identical over 8 bases. Germline V gives CDR1 KGHSH, CDR2 LQKENI. The CDR3 has 15 amino acids. V trimming: 2 bases; J trimming: 3 bases; junction bases outside the gene matches: 2.

As concerns this clone: The same CDR3 can be traced to other DNA sequences in this sample. This chain uses TRBV28 with TRBJ1-4; 9 bases align to TRBD1. This CDR3 comprises 15 residues. From germline, CDR1 is MDHEN and CDR2 SYDVKM. With V trimmed by 6 bases and J by 7 bases, 9 bases remained unmatched. In DNA, the CDR3 is TGTGCCAGCAGCCCCACAGGGGGCGCGGGTGAAAAACTGTTTTTT. This encodes CASSPTGGAGEKLFF. The complete variable domain, with remaining parts taken from reference TRBV28 and TRBJ1-4, reads DVKVTQSSRYLVKRTGEKVFLECVQDMDHENMFWYRQDPGLGLRLIYFSYDVKMKEKGDIPEGYSVSREKKERFSLILESASTNQTSMYLCASSPTGGAGEKLFFGSGTQLSVL.